This T cell receptor (beta chain) is from a study of cytomegalovirus exposure and HLA in healthy donors. Study-level information: A data release that came early held 75 million to 85 million unique TCRs from HLA-typed donors. Study results and caveats: An assumption of roughly uniform sequencing depth across donors underlay the presence/absence analyses.

This CDR3 has 17 residues. V shed 9 bases, J shed 0 bases, and the junction held 12 bases outside the gene matches. Germline V CDR1 and CDR2: SGHTA, FQGNSA. To note about this clone: Its antigen is not known.

The PCR was carried out with 60 Vbeta primers and 13 Jbeta primers. Using immunoSEQ multiplex PCR, the repertoire was profiled, and TCRdb retains in-frame clones only, with some absent. The sample holds about 150,000 clones; roughly 80% are singletons and the top ten take under 3.5%. The sample was PBMCs. This chain uses TRBV7-2 with TRBJ2-7; 12 nucleotides match TRBD2. The clonotype was recovered from a woman aged 30 to 39 in good health and CMV-seronegative. CDR3 amino acids: CASGPGLAGLSSYEQYF. The CDR3 coding sequence is TGTGCCAGTGGTCCCGGACTAGCGGGGTTGAGCTCCTACGAGCAGTACTTC.